The subject of this entry is one TCR beta chain. The source of the sample is a study of T cells after somatic rescue of genetic block. The table came from immunoSEQ multiplex PCR; TCRdb's copy has only in-frame clones and leaves some out. This table holds tens of thousands of clones, 92% found once. This CDR3 has 14 amino acids. Germline CDR1 is SQVTM and CDR2 is ANQGSEA. V was trimmed by 6 bases and J by 2 bases, leaving 13 bases between them. The rearrangement joins TRBV29-1 to TRBJ2-2, with no clear D. The specimen sequenced was peripheral blood mononuclear cells (PBMCs). The clonotype was recovered from a man in his forties. The CDR3 DNA reads TGCAGCGTAGCTAGGCCTACTAACACCGGGGAGCTGTTTTTT. This gives the protein CSVARPTNTGELFF.